Listed here is a single T cell receptor beta chain. What it binds is unknown. The treatment: oral pan-JAK inhibitor, 5-10 mg twice daily. This entry comes from a study of CD8+ T cells in alopecia areata. Study details: It was oral tofacitinib, at 5 to 10 mg twice daily, that treated patients received. Study-wide results and caveats: Normal skin's resident alphabeta T cells are also sequenced in scalp samples.

Trimming shortened V by 1 base and J by 5 bases, and 11 bases separated the two germline ends. The CDR3 runs 14 residues. The germline gives CDR1 MDHEN, CDR2 SYDVKM. Sequencing templates came from extracted RNA that was reverse transcribed into cDNA. Assay used: immunoSEQ multiplex PCR; TCRdb lists only in-frame clones, some missing. The profile shows approximately 180,000 clones, around half of them singletons. The chain links TRBV28 to TRBJ1-1; maybe TRBD1 (6 bases). This clonotype originated in a human donor with alopecia areata. This specimen was CD8+ T cells sorted from blood, taken at week 24, from a patient treated with tofacitinib. The CDR3 spells CASSLSQGRTEAFF. The CDR3 DNA reads TGTGCCAGCAGTTTATCCCAGGGGCGTACTGAAGCTTTCTTT. Full variable domain (rest looked up from reference TRBV28 and TRBJ1-1): DVKVTQSSRYLVKRTGEKVFLECVQDMDHENMFWYRQDPGLGLRLIYFSYDVKMKEKGDIPEGYSVSREKKERFSLILESASTNQTSMYLCASSLSQGRTEAFFGQGTRLTVV.